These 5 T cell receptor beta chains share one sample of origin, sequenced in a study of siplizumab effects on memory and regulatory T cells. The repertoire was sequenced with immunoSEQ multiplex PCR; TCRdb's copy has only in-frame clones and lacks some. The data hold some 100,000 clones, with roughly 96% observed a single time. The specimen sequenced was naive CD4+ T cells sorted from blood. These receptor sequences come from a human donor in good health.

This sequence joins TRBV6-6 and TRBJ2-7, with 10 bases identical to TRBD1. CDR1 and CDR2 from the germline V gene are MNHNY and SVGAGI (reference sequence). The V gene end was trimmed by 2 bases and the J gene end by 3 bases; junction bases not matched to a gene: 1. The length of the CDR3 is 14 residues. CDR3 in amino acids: CASSYGTGDYEQYF. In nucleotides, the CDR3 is TGTGCCAGCAGTTACGGGACAGGGGACTACGAGCAGTACTTC.

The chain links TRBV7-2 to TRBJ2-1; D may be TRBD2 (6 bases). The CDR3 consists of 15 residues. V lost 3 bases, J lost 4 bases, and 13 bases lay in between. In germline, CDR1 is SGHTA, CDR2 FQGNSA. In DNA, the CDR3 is TGTGCCAGCAGCTTGGGGGGAACGGCTTACAATGAGCAGTTCTTC. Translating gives CASSLGGTAYNEQFF.

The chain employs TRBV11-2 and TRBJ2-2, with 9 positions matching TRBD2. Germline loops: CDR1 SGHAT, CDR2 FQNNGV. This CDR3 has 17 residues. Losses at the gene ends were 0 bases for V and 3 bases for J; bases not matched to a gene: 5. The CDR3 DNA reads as TGTGCCAGCAGCTTAGATGCGGGGGGGCCTTACACCGGGGAGCTGTTTTTT. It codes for CASSLDAGGPYTGELFF.

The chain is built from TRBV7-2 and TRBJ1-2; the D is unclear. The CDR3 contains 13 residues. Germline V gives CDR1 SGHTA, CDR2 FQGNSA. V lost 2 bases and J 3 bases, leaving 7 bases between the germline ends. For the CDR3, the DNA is TGTGCCAGCAGCTTAAGACGGGACTATGGCTACACCTTC. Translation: CASSLRRDYGYTF.

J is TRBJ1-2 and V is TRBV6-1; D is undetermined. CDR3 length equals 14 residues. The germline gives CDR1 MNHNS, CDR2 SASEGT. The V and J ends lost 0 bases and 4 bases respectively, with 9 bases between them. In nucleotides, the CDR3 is TGTGCCAGCAGTGAAGCGTCAGCCCTCTATGGCTACACCTTC. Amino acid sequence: CASSEASALYGYTF.